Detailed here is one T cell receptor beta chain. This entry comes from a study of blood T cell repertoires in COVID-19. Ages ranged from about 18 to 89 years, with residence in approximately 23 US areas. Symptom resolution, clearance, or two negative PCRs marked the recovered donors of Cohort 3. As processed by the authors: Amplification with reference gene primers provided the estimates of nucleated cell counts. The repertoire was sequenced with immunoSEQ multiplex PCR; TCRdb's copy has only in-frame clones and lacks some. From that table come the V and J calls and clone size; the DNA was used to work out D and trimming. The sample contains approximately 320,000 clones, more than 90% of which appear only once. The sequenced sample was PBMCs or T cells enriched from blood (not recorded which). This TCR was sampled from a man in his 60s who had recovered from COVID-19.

The CDR3 region is CASSRGTSQTQETQYF. DNA of the CDR3: TGTGCCAGCAGCCGGGGGACTAGCCAAACTCAAGAGACCCAGTACTTC. The chain couples TRBV4-2 to TRBJ2-5; 9 bases are shared with TRBD2. The CDR3 runs 16 residues. The V gene's germline CDR1 is LGHNA and CDR2 YNFKEQ. Unmatched junction bases numbered 8, after V lost 4 bases and J lost 2 bases.